This T cell receptor beta chain was sequenced for a study of blood T cell repertoires in COVID-19. Produced via immunoSEQ multiplex PCR; TCRdb's table is partial and in-frame only. The repertoire includes 45,000 or so clones, approximately 87% of them detected once, and around 2% sits in the top ten. The Seattle patients, enrolled during active infection, were followed longitudinally. CDR1 is KGHDR and CDR2 is SFDVKD in the germline V gene. There are 15 residues in the CDR3. The V end was cut by 0 bases, the J end by 3 bases, with 11 bases between. The receptor was derived from an elderly woman with COVID-19, enrolled during active disease. What was sequenced was peripheral blood. V and J are TRBV24-1 and TRBJ2-7; D is perhaps TRBD2 (6 bases). The CDR3 spells CATSDLRQGGYEQYF. The CDR3 coding sequence is TGTGCCACCAGTGATTTGCGGCAGGGAGGCTACGAGCAGTACTTC.